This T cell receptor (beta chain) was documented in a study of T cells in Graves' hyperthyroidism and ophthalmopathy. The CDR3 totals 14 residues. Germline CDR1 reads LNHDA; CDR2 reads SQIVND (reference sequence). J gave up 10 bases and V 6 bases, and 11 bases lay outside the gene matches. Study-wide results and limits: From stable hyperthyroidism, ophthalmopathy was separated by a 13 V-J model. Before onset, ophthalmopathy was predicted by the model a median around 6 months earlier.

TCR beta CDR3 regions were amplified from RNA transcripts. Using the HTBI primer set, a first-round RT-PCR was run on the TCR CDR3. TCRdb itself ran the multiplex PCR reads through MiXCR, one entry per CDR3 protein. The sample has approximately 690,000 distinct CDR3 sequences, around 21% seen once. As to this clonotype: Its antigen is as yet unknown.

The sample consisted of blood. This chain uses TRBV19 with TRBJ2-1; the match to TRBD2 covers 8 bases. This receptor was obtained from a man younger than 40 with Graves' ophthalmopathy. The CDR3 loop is CASSRGGAVGEQFF. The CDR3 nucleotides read TGTGCCAGTAGCCGGGGGGGGGCGGTAGGCGAGCAGTTCTTC.